The rows below give T cell receptor beta chains drawn from one sample of a study of T cell responses to AZD1222 COVID-19 vaccine. Assay used: immunoSEQ multiplex PCR; TCRdb lists only in-frame clones, some missing. The data contain over 65,000 clones, 85% to 90% of them singletons. Here the sequenced sample was peripheral blood, taken on day 0 of AZD1222 vaccination. These receptors originate from an adult in good health. Each CDR3 is given with its conserved first and last residue.

>TRBJ2-3|TRBV7-3
CASSPQTGVDTQYF
>TRBJ2-5|TRBV7-2
CASSFSGGNRETQYF
>TRBJ1-1|TRBV18
CASSQQGNTEAFF
>TRBJ1-5|TRBV28
CASRSLWTSRGNQPQHF
>TRBJ2-3|TRBV7-7
CASSLSGQGAQYF
>TRBJ1-6|TRBV5-6
CASSLSGLQARNSPLHF
>TRBJ1-1|TRBV5-4
CASSTRGGFRYTEAFF
>TRBJ1-1|TRBV18
CASSPRTGSYTEAFF
>TRBJ2-2|TRBV27
CASSLGRGPNTGELFF
>TRBJ2-1|TRBV4-3
CASSQDSRNEQFF
>TRBJ2-7|TRBV29-1
CSVRLDRSSYEQYF
>TRBJ1-2|TRBV28
CASKIYSTGDGYTF
>TRBJ2-3|TRBV28
CASRSPSGGTDTQYF
>TRBJ2-5|TRBV3-1/TRBV3-2
CASSQGRTSDETQYF
>TRBJ2-3|TRBV28
CASRVSPWGVSTQYF
>TRBJ1-1|TRBV19
CASSNPGRNTEAFF
>TRBJ2-7|TRBV2
CASSDWGKLYEQYF
>TRBJ1-1|TRBV21-1
CASSRDTEAFF
>TRBJ2-7|TRBV19
CASSMTGTSGRRPYEQYF
>TRBJ1-5|TRBV6-5
CASASQGSSNQPQHF
>TRBJ1-3|TRBV4-2
CASSQEGPGSGNTIYF
>TRBJ2-7|TRBV5-1
CASSLTVRGSSYEQYF
>TRBJ2-3|TRBV5-6
CASSLLRTGPPGRDTQYF
>TRBJ2-2|TRBV7-2
CASSPDRATGELFF
>TRBJ2-1|TRBV19
CASSILPGNEQFF